A single sample gave rise to the 4 T cell receptor beta chains below, sequenced in a study of response to subunit inactivated influenza vaccine. TCRdb processed the RT-PCR reads anew with MiXCR; each CDR3 protein has one entry. This sample has hundreds of thousands of distinct CDR3 sequences; about 8% occur once, and the top ten carry 13%. The starting material was PBMCs from blood, obtained roughly 24 months after vaccination. All receptors come from a man aged 50 to 75 who received an inactivated influenza vaccine.

The CDR3 reads CASSPERGRPHSYEQYF. CDR3 DNA sequence: TGTGCCAGCAGCCCCGAACGCGGGAGGCCACACTCCTACGAGCAGTACTTC. The chain joins TRBV6-1 to TRBJ2-7, with 8 bases fitting TRBD2. The V gene end was trimmed by 6 bases and the J gene end by 0 bases; junction bases not matched to a gene: 13. Germline V lookup: CDR1 MNHNS, CDR2 SASEGT. There are 17 residues in the CDR3.

In its sample, this clonotype was seen many times. This rearrangement joins TRBV6-5 to TRBJ1-2; TRBD1 matches 7 bases. Germline loops: CDR1 MNHEY, CDR2 SVGAGI. V shed 0 bases and J 2 bases; nucleotides not matched to a gene: 9. This CDR3 comprises 17 residues. The CDR3 loop reads CASSYSATRGMNYGYTF. The CDR3 region has the DNA TGTGCCAGCAGTTACTCAGCAACCAGGGGGATGAACTATGGCTACACCTTC.

The J gene is TRBJ1-5, the V gene TRBV18, with 7 bases aligning to TRBD1. Germline V gene lookup returns CDR1 KGHSH and CDR2 LQKENI. The CDR3 is made up of 14 amino acids. V was clipped by 5 bases and J by 4 bases; unmatched bases: 5. The DNA for the CDR3 is TGTGCCAGCTCAACCTTACAGGGGAATCAGCCCCAGCATTTT. This gives the protein CASSTLQGNQPQHF.

This clonotype was observed a handful of times. The chain employs TRBV20-1 and TRBJ2-1, with 7 bases identical to TRBD2. Germline trimming cut 6 bases from V and 11 bases from J; bases unmatched to any gene: 7. CDR1 and CDR2 from the germline V gene are DFQATT and SNEGSKA (reference sequence). This CDR3 region has 11 residues. CDR3 in DNA: TGCAGTGCGACACTAGCGTTACAGCAGTTCTTC. Translated: CSATLALQQFF.